The rows below give T cell receptor beta chains drawn from one sample of a study of blood T cell repertoires in COVID-19. Repertoires were generated with immunoSEQ multiplex PCR, while TCRdb's copy carries only in-frame clones and drops some. This table has about 50,000 clones, 70% to 90% appearing once. Sequenced input: peripheral blood. These receptors were obtained from a man in his forties or fifties with active COVID-19. Each CDR3 is given with its conserved first and last residue. Each record gives: D gene, CDR3 length, clone size, V gene, J gene, CDR3 DNA, CDR3 protein. The D gene is left open where the match is weak. Expanded clones are given a class, and other clones once, few, many or no size at all.

d_gene: TRBD1; len: 14; abundance: few; v_gene: TRBV19; j_gene: TRBJ1-4; CDR3nt: TGTGCCAGTAGTAACCGGGACAGGGACCAAAAACTGTTTTTT; CDR3aa: CASSNRDRDQKLFF
d_gene: TRBD1; len: 15; abundance: .; v_gene: TRBV18; j_gene: TRBJ1-1; CDR3nt: TGTGCCAGCTCACTCCGATGGACAGGCCTTGCTGAAGCTTTCTTT; CDR3aa: CASSLRWTGLAEAFF
d_gene: .; len: 14; abundance: .; v_gene: TRBV27; j_gene: TRBJ1-2; CDR3nt: TGTGCCAGCAGTTTGACACAGGGTGGCTATGGCTACACCTTC; CDR3aa: CASSLTQGGYGYTF
d_gene: .; len: 14; abundance: .; v_gene: TRBV18; j_gene: TRBJ2-1; CDR3nt: TGTGCCAGCTCACCGGGGCTAGCGAGCGATGAGCAGTTCTTC; CDR3aa: CASSPGLASDEQFF
d_gene: .; len: 13; abundance: .; v_gene: TRBV30; j_gene: TRBJ2-4; CDR3nt: TGTGCCTCCGAACATCCAGCCAAAAACATTCAGTACTTC; CDR3aa: CASEHPAKNIQYF
d_gene: .; len: 12; abundance: .; v_gene: TRBV7-6; j_gene: TRBJ1-4; CDR3nt: TGTGCCAGCAGCTCCGACACGGAAAAACTGTTTTTT; CDR3aa: CASSSDTEKLFF
d_gene: .; len: 16; abundance: .; v_gene: TRBV11-2; j_gene: TRBJ2-7; CDR3nt: TGTGCCAGCAGCTTAACCCCGGGACTGCCCTCCTACGAGCAGTACTTC; CDR3aa: CASSLTPGLPSYEQYF
d_gene: TRBD1; len: 17; abundance: .; v_gene: TRBV30; j_gene: TRBJ1-5; CDR3nt: TGTGCCTGGAGTTTCAGGGGACAGGGTTTTGGCAATCAGCCCCAGCATTTT; CDR3aa: CAWSFRGQGFGNQPQHF
d_gene: .; len: 17; abundance: .; v_gene: TRBV9; j_gene: TRBJ2-7; CDR3nt: TGTGCCAGCAGCGTTAAGAGGAGGGTGACGGAAGCCTACGAGCAGTACTTC; CDR3aa: CASSVKRRVTEAYEQYF
d_gene: .; len: 13; abundance: .; v_gene: TRBV24-1; j_gene: TRBJ2-7; CDR3nt: TGTGCCACCGGTGACTCAGGGTCGCTCGAGCAGTACTTC; CDR3aa: CATGDSGSLEQYF
d_gene: TRBD1; len: 15; abundance: .; v_gene: TRBV9; j_gene: TRBJ2-1; CDR3nt: TGTGCCAGCAGCCTCGCGACAGGGGCTAGTAATGAGCAGTTCTTC; CDR3aa: CASSLATGASNEQFF
d_gene: .; len: 13; abundance: .; v_gene: TRBV5-5; j_gene: TRBJ2-5; CDR3nt: TGTGCCAGCAGCTGGTTGATCCGGGAGACCCAGTACTTC; CDR3aa: CASSWLIRETQYF
d_gene: TRBD2; len: 14; abundance: .; v_gene: TRBV2; j_gene: TRBJ2-1; CDR3nt: TGTGCCAGCAGTGGGAGGACTAGCGGGGGTGAGCAGTTCTTC; CDR3aa: CASSGRTSGGEQFF
d_gene: .; len: 14; abundance: .; v_gene: TRBV12-5; j_gene: TRBJ2-4; CDR3nt: TGTGCTAGTGGTTTGGTACCCGAGGGTAGGATTCAGTACTTC; CDR3aa: CASGLVPEGRIQYF
d_gene: TRBD2; len: 14; abundance: few; v_gene: TRBV19; j_gene: TRBJ2-1; CDR3nt: TGTGCCAGTAGTATTGGGACTAGCCCCAGTGAGCAGTTCTTC; CDR3aa: CASSIGTSPSEQFF
d_gene: .; len: 17; abundance: .; v_gene: TRBV9; j_gene: TRBJ2-3; CDR3nt: TGTGCCAGCAGCACCCAAGATTTGGGGGCTGTCCCAGATACGCAGTATTTT; CDR3aa: CASSTQDLGAVPDTQYF
d_gene: .; len: 15; abundance: once; v_gene: TRBV5-4; j_gene: TRBJ2-5; CDR3nt: TGTGCCAGCAGCTTGGCACAGGGACGGGACGAGACCCAGTACTTC; CDR3aa: CASSLAQGRDETQYF
d_gene: .; len: 14; abundance: .; v_gene: TRBV7-9; j_gene: TRBJ2-3; CDR3nt: TGTGCCAGCAGCCCGGGGCGGGACACAGATACGCAGTATTTT; CDR3aa: CASSPGRDTDTQYF
d_gene: TRBD1; len: 14; abundance: .; v_gene: TRBV11-2; j_gene: TRBJ1-2; CDR3nt: TGTGCCAGCAGCTTAGATCAGGGGGCCTATGGCTACACCTTC; CDR3aa: CASSLDQGAYGYTF
d_gene: .; len: 16; abundance: .; v_gene: TRBV28; j_gene: TRBJ2-1; CDR3nt: TGTGCCAGCTTAGACAATACTGCACAGGAATCCGTCGAGCAGTTCTTC; CDR3aa: CASLDNTAQESVEQFF
d_gene: TRBD1; len: 15; abundance: .; v_gene: TRBV5-5; j_gene: TRBJ2-5; CDR3nt: TGTGCCAGCAGCACCCACAGGGGGTCAGGGGAGACCCAGTACTTC; CDR3aa: CASSTHRGSGETQYF
d_gene: .; len: 15; abundance: .; v_gene: TRBV5-5; j_gene: TRBJ1-4; CDR3nt: TGTGCCAGCAGCCGCATCCCGGGGTCTAATGAAAAACTGTTTTTT; CDR3aa: CASSRIPGSNEKLFF
d_gene: .; len: 11; abundance: .; v_gene: TRBV2; j_gene: TRBJ2-7; CDR3nt: TGTGCCAGCAGTGAAAGGGGCGAGCAGTACTTC; CDR3aa: CASSERGEQYF
d_gene: .; len: 15; abundance: .; v_gene: TRBV6-4; j_gene: TRBJ2-3; CDR3nt: TGTGCCAGCAGTGAGGGCGGAGGGCCCGGGGATACGCAGTATTTT; CDR3aa: CASSEGGGPGDTQYF
d_gene: .; len: 16; abundance: .; v_gene: TRBV27; j_gene: TRBJ1-5; CDR3nt: TGTGCCAGCAGTTTGTATCAGGGGCGAGGCAATCAGCCCCAGCATTTT; CDR3aa: CASSLYQGRGNQPQHF
d_gene: TRBD2; len: 15; abundance: .; v_gene: TRBV5-6; j_gene: TRBJ2-7; CDR3nt: TGTGCCAGCAGCGCGGGACTAGCGGGAGGGTCCGAGAGGTACTTC; CDR3aa: CASSAGLAGGSERYF
d_gene: .; len: 12; abundance: .; v_gene: TRBV2; j_gene: TRBJ1-4; CDR3nt: TGTGCCGGCCGGACAGCTAATGAAAAACTGTTTTTT; CDR3aa: CAGRTANEKLFF